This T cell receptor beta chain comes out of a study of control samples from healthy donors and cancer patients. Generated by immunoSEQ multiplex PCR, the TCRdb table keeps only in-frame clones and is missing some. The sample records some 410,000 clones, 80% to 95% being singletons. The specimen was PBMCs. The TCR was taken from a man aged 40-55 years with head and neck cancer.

The CDR3 sequence is CASSLSRDYYGYTF. The DNA for the CDR3 is TGTGCCAGCAGCTTAAGCCGGGACTACTATGGCTACACCTTC. V is TRBV13 and J is TRBJ1-2, with D possibly matching TRBD1 (5 bases). CDR3 length: 14 residues. V was shortened by 2 bases and J by 3 bases, with 10 bases between the two germline ends. Germline V lookup: CDR1 PRHDT, CDR2 FYEKMQ (reference sequence). Full variable domain (remainder filled in from reference TRBV13 and TRBJ1-2): AAGVIQSPRHLIKEKRETATLKCYPIPRHDTVYWYQQGPGQDPQFLISFYEKMQSDKGSIPDRFSAQQFSDYHSELNMSSLELGDSALYFCASSLSRDYYGYTFGSGTRLTVV.